These 21 T cell receptor beta chains originate from one sample sequenced in a study of shared clonotypes between healthy human individuals. The protocol was immunoSEQ multiplex PCR, while the TCRdb copy is restricted to in-frame clones and leaves out a portion. The table lists about 95,000 clones, approximately 61% of them singletons. The sequencing input was memory CD8+ T cells sorted from blood. Subset indicated: CD45RO+ cells pooled with CCR7-negative TemRA cells. The origin of the receptors is a man aged 25-45 years in good health.

V is TRBV7-8 and J is TRBJ2-1; no clear D gene. The CDR3 is 14 amino acids. CDR1 is SGHVS and CDR2 is FQNEAQ in the germline V gene. The V gene lost 6 bases and the J gene lost 0 bases, with 9 bases spanning the gap. CDR3 DNA sequence: TGTGCCAGCAGACCGTACAGCTCCTACAATGAGCAGTTCTTC. Translation: CASRPYSSYNEQFF. Based on the CDR3 plus reference TRBV7-8 and TRBJ2-1, the full variable domain is GAGVSQSPRYKVAKRGQDVALRCDPISGHVSLFWYQQALGQGPEFLTYFQNEAQLDKSGLPSDRFFAERPEGSVSTLKIQRTQQEDSAVYLCASRPYSSYNEQFFGPGTRLTVL.

The genes are TRBV27 and TRBJ1-5; 11 bases map to TRBD1. Per germline, CDR1 MNHEY and CDR2 SMNVEV (reference sequence). The V gene end was trimmed by 5 bases and the J gene end by 2 bases; junction bases not matched to a gene: 11. CDR3 size: 18 residues. For the CDR3, the DNA is TGTGCCAGCAGTCCGAGGGACAGGGGGATATCGGGCAATCAGCCCCAGCATTTT. Amino acid sequence: CASSPRDRGISGNQPQHF.

The chain has TRBV15 and TRBJ2-2; D remains unclear. Germline V gene lookup returns CDR1 LNHNV and CDR2 YYDKDF (reference sequence). Trimming shortened V by 0 bases and J by 3 bases, and 2 bases separated the two germline ends. The CDR3 sequence is 13 residues long. The CDR3 sequence: CATSRDDTGELFF. In DNA form, the CDR3 reads TGTGCCACCAGCAGAGATGACACCGGGGAGCTGTTTTTT.

The V call is TRBV7-2, the J call TRBJ1-5; a possible D gene is TRBD1 (5 bases). V lost 5 bases to trimming and J lost 6 bases, with 14 bases between them. Per the germline V gene, CDR1 is SGHTA and CDR2 is FQGNSA. CDR3 length: 14 residues. The CDR3 bases are TGTGCCAGCAGCGTGACAGCGCCGGGTCAGCCCCAGCATTTT. Protein: CASSVTAPGQPQHF.

By its share, this clone is medium-sized. The V call is TRBV4-1, the J call TRBJ2-1, with D unclear. The germline V and J ends were trimmed by 0 bases and 4 bases, with 4 bases remaining between them. This CDR3 region has 13 residues. Germline V gene data show CDR1 as MGHRA and CDR2 as YSYEKL. CDR3 protein: CASSQDPYNEQFF. Written as DNA, the CDR3 is TGCGCCAGCAGCCAAGATCCGTACAATGAGCAGTTCTTC.

The J gene is TRBJ2-3, the V gene TRBV15, with TRBD2 matching over 12 bases. The germline CDR1 and CDR2 sequences are LNHNV and YYDKDF (reference sequence). V shed 3 bases, J shed 4 bases, and the junction held 5 bases outside the gene matches. This CDR3 comprises 16 residues. CDR3 in amino acids: CATSRETSGGPDTQYF. CDR3 coding DNA: TGTGCCACCAGCAGGGAGACTAGCGGGGGACCAGATACGCAGTATTTT.

A single count supports this clone. The V gene is TRBV19, the J gene TRBJ2-1; weak D call: TRBD2 (7 bases). The CDR3 runs 17 residues. Trimming took off 4 bases at V and 7 bases at J, with 23 bases between the two ends. Germline V CDR1 and CDR2: LNHDA, SQIVND (reference sequence). The CDR3 sequence: CASSTPRGAGVRNEQFF. Written as DNA, the CDR3 is TGTGCCAGTAGTACGCCCCGGGGGGCGGGAGTTCGGAATGAGCAGTTCTTC.

The chain couples TRBV27 to TRBJ2-7, with 7 bases aligning to TRBD1. This CDR3 contains 14 residues. Germline values: CDR1 MNHEY, CDR2 SMNVEV (reference sequence). The trim removed 5 bases at V and 4 bases at J, leaving 8 bases unmatched. CDR3 region: CASSPSGRGYEQYF. The CDR3, as DNA: TGTGCCAGCAGTCCCTCGGGCAGGGGGTACGAGCAGTACTTC.

This clone occurred once. V is TRBV30 and J is TRBJ2-7; D perhaps matches TRBD1 (6 bases). The germline V gene encodes CDR1 GTSNPN and CDR2 SVGIG (reference sequence). The V end lost 5 bases, the J end lost 6 bases, and 20 bases lay between the germline ends. There are 14 residues in the CDR3. CDR3 protein: CAWCKTHRVGEQYF. The CDR3 DNA is TGTGCCTGGTGTAAAACTCACAGGGTCGGCGAGCAGTACTTC.

In its sample, this clone was seen many times. The V and J genes are TRBV7-6 and TRBJ2-7, with D perhaps given as TRBD1 or TRBD2 (5 bases each). The length of the CDR3 is 16 residues. Trimming stripped 5 bases from V and 3 bases from J, with 20 bases between. Germline V gene data show CDR1 as SGHVS and CDR2 as FNYEAQ. The CDR3 sequence is CASSALRGAAYYEQYF. In nucleotides, the CDR3 is TGTGCCAGCAGCGCCCTCAGAGGGGCCGCCTACTACGAGCAGTACTTC.

This clone has only one observation. CDR3 loop: CASSYSGSRDTDTQYF. In nucleotides, the CDR3 is TGCGCCAGCAGTTATAGCGGGAGCAGGGACACAGATACGCAGTATTTT. The rearrangement links TRBV5-1 to TRBJ2-3; 9 nucleotides align to TRBD2. This CDR3 comprises 16 residues. The V and J ends lost 5 bases and 2 bases, in that order; junction bases with no gene match: 9. Germline loops: CDR1 SGHRS, CDR2 YFSETQ. Supplemented by reference TRBV5-1 and TRBJ2-3, the full variable domain reads KAGVTQTPRYLIKTRGQQVTLSCSPISGHRSVSWYQQTPGQGLQFLFEYFSETQRNKGNFPGRFSGRQFSNSRSEMNVSTLELGDSALYLCASSYSGSRDTDTQYFGPGTRLTVL.

The chain is built from TRBV5-6 and TRBJ2-7; TRBD1 matches at 7 bases. This CDR3 spans 13 amino acids. Germline assignment: CDR1 SGHDT and CDR2 YYEEEE. The V and J ends lost 5 bases and 3 bases, in that order; junction bases with no gene match: 5. The CDR3 is CASSSTGDYEQYF. The CDR3 nucleotides are TGTGCCAGCAGTTCCACAGGGGACTACGAGCAGTACTTC. The variable domain in full, completed from reference TRBV5-6 and TRBJ2-7, reads DAGVTQSPTHLIKTRGQQVTLRCSPKSGHDTVSWYQQALGQGPQFIFQYYEEEERQRGNFPDRFSGHQFPNYSSELNVNALLLGDSALYLCASSSTGDYEQYFGPGTRLTVT.

This clone was observed many times. The chain couples TRBV5-6 to TRBJ2-7; D is ambiguous. The ends were cut back, 2 bases at V and 6 bases at J, with 9 bases in the middle. Germline values: CDR1 SGHDT, CDR2 YYEEEE. This CDR3 is 12 amino acids long. CDR3 sequence reads: CASSFRSLEQYF. CDR3 DNA: TGTGCCAGCAGCTTCAGGTCGCTCGAGCAGTACTTC.

This clone was seen at least ten times. The chain couples TRBV28 to TRBJ2-7; no clear D. The CDR3 extends over 12 amino acids. Germline CDR1 MDHEN, CDR2 SYDVKM. The V end was cut by 5 bases, the J end by 0 bases, with 5 bases between. The CDR3 DNA sequence: TGTGCCAGCAGTGGCTACTCCTACGAGCAGTACTTC. Its protein product is CASSGYSYEQYF.

This chain links TRBV5-6 with TRBJ2-4; perhaps D is TRBD1 or TRBD2 (5 bases each). This CDR3 spans 19 amino acids. The germline V and J ends were trimmed by 4 bases and 0 bases, with 23 bases remaining between them. Germline CDR1 is SGHDT and CDR2 is YYEEEE. The DNA of the CDR3 is TGTGCCAGCAGCCCAAATGGGGGATTTGCGGAGTTAGCCAAAAACATTCAGTACTTC. It yields the protein CASSPNGGFAELAKNIQYF.

The J gene is TRBJ2-7, the V gene TRBV29-1; D remains unclear. Trimming removed 4 bases from V and 3 bases from J, with 13 bases in between. Germline V gene sequence: CDR1 SQVTM, CDR2 ANQGSEA. CDR3 length: 13 residues. Written as DNA, the CDR3 is TGCAGCGTTGGTAGGAGAGACCGCTACGAGCAGTACTTC. Translation gives CSVGRRDRYEQYF.

The chain carries TRBV19 and TRBJ1-5; no clear D gene. The CDR3 consists of 16 residues. The germline CDR1 and CDR2 sequences are LNHDA and SQIVND (reference sequence). Trimming took 0 bases from V and 2 from J, leaving 11 bases between them. As DNA, the CDR3 is TGTGCCAGTAGTATAGATCCGCTCTCCGGCAATCAGCCCCAGCATTTT. Its protein product is CASSIDPLSGNQPQHF.

V usage is TRBV11-2 and J usage is TRBJ1-3; D is unclear. The CDR3 is 14 amino acids. The V end lost 4 bases, the J end lost 5 bases, and 12 bases lay between the germline ends. Germline V gene lookup returns CDR1 SGHAT and CDR2 FQNNGV. The CDR3 coding sequence is TGTGCCAGCAGCTCTTGGGAAGAACGAAACACCATATATTTT. Protein product: CASSSWEERNTIYF. Filled out from reference TRBV11-2 and TRBJ1-3, the complete variable domain reads EAGVAQSPRYKIIEKRQSVAFWCNPISGHATLYWYQQILGQGPKLLIQFQNNGVVDDSQLPKDRFSAERLKGVDSTLKIQPAKLEDSAVYLCASSSWEERNTIYFGEGSWLTVV.

This chain uses TRBV1 with TRBJ2-7; no check of the table's D call, TRBD2, against the DNA was made. TRBV1 constitutes a pseudogene. CDR3 size: 17 residues. The CDR3 reads CTSSLGGAPRGIYEQYF. The DNA for the CDR3 is TGCACCAGCAGCCTAGGAGGAGCGCCCCGGGGAATCTACGAGCAGTACTTC.

The chain employs TRBV5-1 and TRBJ1-2; perhaps TRBD1 as D (5 bases). V dropped 0 bases and J dropped 7 bases, with 10 bases sitting between them. CDR3 length: 13 residues. Per the germline V gene, CDR1 is SGHRS and CDR2 is YFSETQ. DNA of the CDR3: TGCGCCAGCAGCTTGGAGGTGGGGCCTGGCTACACCTTC. Encoded protein: CASSLEVGPGYTF.

The chain uses TRBV29-1 and TRBJ1-2, with unresolved D. Germline V gives CDR1 SQVTM, CDR2 ANQGSEA. Trimming removed 0 bases at V and 4 bases at J, with 9 bases between. This CDR3 has 13 amino acids. The DNA of the CDR3 is TGCAGCGTTGAAGAGGACCGAGGCTATGGCTACACCTTC. Its protein product is CSVEEDRGYGYTF.